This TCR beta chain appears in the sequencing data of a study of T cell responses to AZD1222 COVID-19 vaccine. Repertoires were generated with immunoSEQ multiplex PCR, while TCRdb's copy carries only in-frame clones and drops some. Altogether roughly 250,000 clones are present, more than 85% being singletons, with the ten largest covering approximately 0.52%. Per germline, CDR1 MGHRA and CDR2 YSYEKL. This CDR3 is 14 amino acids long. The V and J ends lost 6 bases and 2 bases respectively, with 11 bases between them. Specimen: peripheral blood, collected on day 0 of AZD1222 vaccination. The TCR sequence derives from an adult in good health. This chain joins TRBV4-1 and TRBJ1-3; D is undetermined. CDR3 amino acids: CASRDPAPGNTIYF. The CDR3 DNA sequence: TGCGCCAGCAGGGACCCAGCCCCTGGAAACACCATATATTTT.